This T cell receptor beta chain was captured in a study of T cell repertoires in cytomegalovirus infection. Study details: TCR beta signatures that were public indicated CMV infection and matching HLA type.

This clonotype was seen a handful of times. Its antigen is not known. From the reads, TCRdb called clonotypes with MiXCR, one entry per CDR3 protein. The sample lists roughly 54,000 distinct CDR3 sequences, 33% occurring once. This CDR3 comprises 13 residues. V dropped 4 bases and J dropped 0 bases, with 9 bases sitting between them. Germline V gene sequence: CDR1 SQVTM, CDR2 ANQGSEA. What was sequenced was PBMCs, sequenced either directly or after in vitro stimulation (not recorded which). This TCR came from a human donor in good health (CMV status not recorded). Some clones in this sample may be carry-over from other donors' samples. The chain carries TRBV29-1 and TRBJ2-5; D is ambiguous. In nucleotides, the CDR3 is TGCAGCGTTGTCGTAACGTACCAAGAGACCCAGTACTTC. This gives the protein CSVVVTYQETQYF.